This record looks at one T cell receptor beta chain sequence and its context. This entry belongs to a study of shared clonotypes between healthy human individuals. Method: immunoSEQ multiplex PCR; TCRdb's copy keeps in-frame clones and lacks some. The sample consists of more than 1,200,000 clones, approximately 98.5% of them appearing once. Trimming stripped 4 bases from V and 0 bases from J, with 9 bases between. The germline V gene has CDR1 SGHNT and CDR2 YENEEA. The CDR3 contains 15 residues. The rearrangement joins TRBV11-3 to TRBJ2-2; D remains unclear. The sequencing input was naive CD4+ T cells sorted from blood. As to subset: CD45RA+ positively selected. The sequence was obtained from a man aged 25 to 45 in good health. CDR3 in amino acids: CASSSRASNTGELFF. CDR3 DNA: TGTGCCAGCAGCTCCCGGGCCTCGAACACCGGGGAGCTGTTTTTT.